This is a list of T cell receptor beta chains from one sample in a study of cytomegalovirus exposure and HLA in healthy donors. Only in-frame clones appear in the TCRdb table, and some are missing; sequencing was by immunoSEQ multiplex PCR. The sample includes about 140,000 clones, 78% seen only once; the top ten take less than 3%. The source material was PBMCs. The source of these receptors is a male donor in good health and CMV-seronegative. Both conserved end residues are part of each CDR3. A D gene is named only where the DNA matches it firmly. Expanded clones are given a class, and other clones once, few, many or no size at all.

TRBV5-1,TRBJ2-7,-,TRBD2,CASSLAAGGATYEQYF,TGCGCCAGCAGCTTGGCCGCGGGGGGGGCAACCTACGAGCAGTACTTC
TRBV5-1,TRBJ1-4,-,-,CASSLEGGWAEKLFF,TGCGCCAGCAGCTTGGAGGGCGGGTGGGCTGAAAAACTGTTTTTT
TRBV6-5,TRBJ1-4,-,TRBD1,CASRRDRGHEKLFF,TGTGCCAGCAGGCGAGACAGGGGACATGAAAAACTGTTTTTT
TRBV10-3,TRBJ1-4,-,-,CAISEIRDVREKLFF,TGTGCCATCAGTGAAATCAGGGATGTAAGGGAAAAACTGTTTTTT
TRBV2,TRBJ2-7,-,TRBD2,CASSEGTSGSQFFYEQYF,TGTGCCAGCAGTGAGGGGACTAGCGGGAGCCAATTCTTCTACGAGCAGTACTTC
TRBV29-1,TRBJ2-7,few,-,CSVGGLANYEQYF,TGCAGCGTTGGAGGGCTAGCGAACTACGAGCAGTACTTC
TRBV5-1,TRBJ2-7,once,-,CASSLEEGGYGYEQYF,TGCGCCAGCAGCTTGGAAGAGGGAGGTTATGGCTACGAGCAGTACTTC
TRBV5-1,TRBJ2-6,-,TRBD2,CASSSPGLADGANVLTF,TGCGCCAGCAGCTCCCCGGGACTAGCGGATGGGGCCAACGTCCTGACTTTC
TRBV10-3,TRBJ2-2,once,-,CAIRPVDGELFF,TGTGCCATCAGACCGGTTGACGGGGAGCTGTTTTTT
TRBV25-1,TRBJ2-1,-,TRBD2,CASISGRASYNEQFF,TGTGCCAGCATTAGCGGGAGGGCCTCCTACAATGAGCAGTTCTTC
TRBV18,TRBJ2-7,few,TRBD2,CASSPLTSGTSFYEQYF,TGTGCCAGCTCACCCCTGACTAGCGGGACGTCTTTCTACGAGCAGTACTTC
TRBV4-3,TRBJ2-7,-,TRBD2,CASSQVLGLAESYEQYF,TGCGCCAGCAGCCAAGTTCTTGGGCTAGCGGAGTCCTACGAGCAGTACTTC
TRBV27,TRBJ2-1,-,-,CASSLELGYNEQFF,TGTGCCAGCAGCCTAGAGTTGGGTTACAATGAGCAGTTCTTC
TRBV29-1,TRBJ1-2,few,-,CSVDTMGGYTF,TGCAGCGTGGACACGATGGGGGGCTACACCTTC
TRBV14,TRBJ2-7,-,TRBD1,CASSQEQGAYEQYF,TGTGCCAGCAGCCAAGAACAGGGGGCCTACGAGCAGTACTTC
TRBV10-1,TRBJ2-2,-,-,CASSGLYTGELFF,TGCGCCAGCTCTGGACTTTACACCGGGGAGCTGTTTTTT
TRBV18,TRBJ2-5,-,-,CASSPQQETQYF,TGTGCCAGCTCACCGCAGCAAGAGACCCAGTACTTC
TRBV2,TRBJ2-2,-,TRBD2,CASLREEGELFF,TGTGCCAGCCTCCGGGAGGAAGGGGAGCTGTTTTTT
TRBV7-8,TRBJ2-2,-,-,CASSSQGTGELFF,TGTGCCAGCAGCTCACAGGGAACCGGGGAGCTGTTTTTT
TRBV10-3,TRBJ2-1,-,TRBD1,CAISPGQARESYNEQFF,TGTGCCATCAGCCCGGGACAGGCTAGGGAATCCTACAATGAGCAGTTCTTC
TRBV6-1,TRBJ1-5,few,-,CASSEGYGSAGQPQHF,TGTGCCAGCAGTGAAGGGTACGGGAGTGCAGGTCAGCCCCAGCATTTT
TRBV30,TRBJ2-7,-,TRBD1,CARRPLGQGGSYEQYF,TGTGCCCGGAGACCCCTCGGACAGGGGGGCTCCTACGAGCAGTACTTC
TRBV7-9,TRBJ2-1,-,TRBD2,CASSLASGLAGGREQFF,TGTGCCAGCAGCTTAGCGTCCGGGCTAGCGGGGGGGCGTGAGCAGTTCTTC
TRBV5-1,TRBJ1-2,-,-,CASSSQGAEGYTF,TGCGCCAGCAGCTCACAGGGAGCGGAGGGCTACACCTTC
TRBV12-5,TRBJ2-1,-,TRBD2,CASGSSGGRSYNEQFF,TGTGCTAGTGGTTCTAGCGGGGGCCGGTCCTACAATGAGCAGTTCTTC
TRBV2,TRBJ2-1,-,-,CASSEVRAGNEQFF,TGTGCCAGCAGTGAGGTCAGGGCCGGCAATGAGCAGTTCTTC
TRBV10-3,TRBJ2-1,-,TRBD2,CAIRAGGGSSYNEQFF,TGTGCCATCAGAGCTGGCGGGGGTAGCTCCTACAATGAGCAGTTCTTC
TRBV4-3,TRBJ2-3,once,TRBD2,CASSQVAGSTDTQYF,TGCGCCAGCAGCCAAGTAGCGGGGAGCACAGATACGCAGTATTTT
TRBV6-1,TRBJ1-3,-,TRBD1,CASRGTGGNTIYF,TGTGCCAGCAGGGGGACAGGGGGAAACACCATATATTTT
TRBV12-5,TRBJ2-2,-,TRBD2,CASGLVRGGALNTGELFF,TGTGCTAGTGGTTTGGTACGGGGGGGGGCCTTGAACACCGGGGAGCTGTTTTTT
TRBV7-6,TRBJ1-1,-,TRBD1,CASSDRQGNTEAFF,TGTGCCAGCAGCGATCGACAGGGGAACACTGAAGCTTTCTTT
TRBV20-1,TRBJ1-2,-,-,CSARSGDGYTF,TGCAGTGCTAGATCAGGGGATGGCTACACCTTC
TRBV7-8,TRBJ2-7,-,TRBD2,CASSLLAGVGHEQYF,TGTGCCAGCAGCCTTCTAGCGGGAGTGGGCCACGAGCAGTACTTC
TRBV2,TRBJ1-4,once,-,CASRNRVGDEKLFF,TGTGCCAGCAGGAACAGGGTCGGGGATGAAAAACTGTTTTTT
TRBV25-1,TRBJ2-7,once,TRBD1,CASSDRTGYNYEQYF,TGTGCCAGCAGTGACCGGACAGGGTACAACTACGAGCAGTACTTC
TRBV5-4,TRBJ1-6,-,TRBD1,CASSLGRQGVAPLHF,TGTGCCAGCAGCCTGGGAAGACAGGGGGTTGCACCCCTCCACTTT
TRBV9,TRBJ1-2,-,TRBD1,CASSVEDRVNPNYGYPF,TGTGCCAGCAGCGTAGAGGACAGGGTGAACCCTAACTATGGCTACCCCTTC
TRBV19,TRBJ2-7,-,TRBD1,CASSISSQGEFSYEQYF,TGTGCCAGTAGTATTTCTTCACAGGGGGAATTTTCCTACGAGCAGTACTTC
TRBV9,TRBJ2-2,-,-,CASSYQGTGELFF,TGTGCCAGCAGCTACCAGGGAACCGGGGAGCTGTTTTTT
TRBV7-6,TRBJ2-7,-,-,CASSLSVARGSSYEQYF,TGTGCCAGCAGCTTGTCAGTAGCGAGGGGGAGCTCCTACGAGCAGTACTTC
TRBV5-6,TRBJ2-2,-,TRBD1,CASSTGTGATGELFF,TGTGCCAGCAGCACCGGGACAGGGGCCACCGGGGAGCTGTTTTTT
TRBV13,TRBJ1-1,-,-,CASSESPPGEQGAFF,TGTGCCAGCAGCGAATCCCCTCCGGGGGAGCAAGGAGCTTTCTTT
TRBV2,TRBJ1-1,-,TRBD1,CASIRQGADTEAFF,TGTGCCAGCATTAGACAGGGGGCCGACACTGAAGCTTTCTTT
TRBV10-3,TRBJ2-5,-,TRBD1,CATTGGAETQYF,TGTGCCACTACAGGGGGCGCAGAGACCCAGTACTTC
TRBV30,TRBJ1-6,-,-,CAWSVRSGPINNSPLHF,TGTGCCTGGAGTGTACGATCAGGGCCGATAAATAATTCACCCCTCCACTTT
TRBV23-1,TRBJ2-7,few,-,CASSQSGGRGDEQYF,TGCGCCAGCAGTCAATCCGGAGGCAGGGGGGATGAGCAGTACTTC
TRBV5-6,TRBJ2-3,-,-,CASITLGGGTDTQYF,TGTGCCAGCATCACACTTGGGGGCGGGACAGATACGCAGTATTTT
TRBV7-7,TRBJ2-1,-,-,CASSPRTEYNEQFF,TGTGCTAGCAGCCCAAGGACTGAGTACAATGAGCAGTTCTTC
TRBV7-9,TRBJ1-2,few,-,CASSSFRGDSGYTF,TGTGCCAGCAGCTCCTTCCGGGGGGATAGTGGCTACACCTTC
TRBV4-1,TRBJ2-7,-,TRBD2,CASSSISGTSGGSYKQYF,TGCGCCAGCAGCTCCATCTCCGGGACTAGCGGGGGATCCTACAAGCAGTACTTC
TRBV5-6,TRBJ2-7,-,-,CASSPNPTGYEQYF,TGTGCCAGCAGCCCCAACCCGACAGGCTACGAGCAGTACTTC
TRBV19,TRBJ1-3,few,-,CASSTTGLSGNTIYF,TGTGCCAGTAGTACTACAGGGCTCTCTGGAAACACCATATATTTT
TRBV4-1,TRBJ1-1,-,TRBD1,CATTRNEQGLLRTEAFF,TGCGCCACCACACGAAACGAACAGGGGCTCCTTCGGACTGAAGCTTTCTTT
TRBV27,TRBJ1-6,-,-,CASSFKAVGSYNSPLHF,TGTGCCAGCAGTTTCAAGGCGGTGGGCTCCTATAATTCACCCCTCCACTTT
TRBV6-5,TRBJ1-3,-,-,CASRTGTGNTIYF,TGTGCCAGCAGAACCGGGACAGGAAACACCATATATTTT
TRBV6-5,TRBJ1-1,-,-,CASSYDSMNTEAFF,TGTGCCAGCAGTTACGACAGTATGAACACTGAAGCTTTCTTT